Listed here are 8 T cell receptor beta chains from one sample, sequenced in a study of patients and donors after allogeneic stem cell transplantation. Each CDR3 protein is one row after TCRdb ran MiXCR on the RT-PCR reads. The table has 150,000 to 200,000 distinct CDR3 sequences, roughly 30% seen once. Sequenced sample: blood, either unsorted or a sorted T cell fraction (not recorded which). The source is a human donor who was either an allogeneic HSCT recipient or a stem cell or donor lymphocyte infusion donor (not recorded which). It is not recorded whose cells these are; they may come from a transplant donor.

The rearrangement uses TRBV4-3 and TRBJ1-3; D not certain. V was clipped by 1 base and J by 0 bases, with 7 bases between them. There are 15 residues in the CDR3. Germline V lookup: CDR1 LGHNA, CDR2 YSLEER. As DNA, the CDR3 is TGCGCCAGCAGCCAAGGCACGGTCTCTGGAAACACCATATATTTT. As protein: CASSQGTVSGNTIYF.

This clonotype showed up just a few times. V usage is TRBV12-3 or TRBV12-4 and J usage is TRBJ1-2, with 8 bases fitting TRBD1. This CDR3 spans 15 amino acids. Unmatched junction bases numbered 5, after V lost 3 bases and J lost 2 bases. CDR3 protein: CASSFTGGQNYGYTF. CDR3 bases: TGTGCCAGCAGTTTCACAGGGGGGCAGAACTATGGCTACACCTTC.

This clonotype came up a few times. The rearrangement uses TRBV5-4 and TRBJ1-2, with 7 nucleotides matching TRBD1. V trimming: 3 bases; J trimming: 4 bases; junction bases outside the gene matches: 6. CDR3 size: 14 residues. CDR1 is SGHNT, CDR2 YYREEE, per germline (reference sequence). The CDR3, as DNA: TGTGCCAGCAGCTCCGGGACAGCAATCTATGGCTACACCTTC. Translated: CASSSGTAIYGYTF. Combining the CDR3 with reference TRBV5-4 and TRBJ1-2 gives the whole variable domain ETGVTQSPTHLIKTRGQQVTLRCSSQSGHNTVSWYQQALGQGPQFIFQYYREEENGRGNFPPRFSGLQFPNYSSELNVNALELDDSALYLCASSSGTAIYGYTFGSGTRLTVV.

This rearrangement joins TRBV7-9 to TRBJ2-7; possible D gene TRBD1, 6 bases. Trimming cost V 1 base and J 3 bases, with 16 bases left between them. CDR1 and CDR2 from the germline V gene are SEHNR and FQNEAQ (reference sequence). The CDR3 consists of 16 residues. The CDR3 DNA sequence: TGTGCCAGCAGCTTAGGGGGGAACAGGGTCGGCTACGAGCAGTACTTC. Its protein product is CASSLGGNRVGYEQYF.

This clonotype has just a few counts. This rearrangement joins TRBV15 to TRBJ2-2; TRBD1 or TRBD2 may be the D gene (5 bases each). The germline V gene encodes CDR1 LNHNV and CDR2 YYDKDF (reference sequence). V gave up 5 bases and J gave up 4 bases, with 11 bases separating them. This CDR3 has 14 residues. The CDR3 DNA follows: TGTGCCACCAGCGTTGGGGCGGGCACCGGGGAGCTGTTTTTT. It codes for CATSVGAGTGELFF.

This clonotype was seen a handful of times. The rearrangement joins TRBV12-3 or TRBV12-4 to TRBJ2-7; TRBD1 is a possible D gene (5 bases). The V gene lost 4 bases and the J gene lost 2 bases, with 15 bases spanning the gap. This CDR3 region has 15 residues. Written as DNA, the CDR3 is TGTGCCAGCAGTTGGGTTAGGACAACAACCTACGAGCAGTACTTC. It specifies CASSWVRTTTYEQYF.

CDR3 residues: CASSNGGYNEQFF. For the CDR3, the DNA is TGCGCCAGCAGCAATGGCGGCTACAATGAGCAGTTCTTC. The genes are TRBV5-1 and TRBJ2-1; D gene uncertain. The CDR3 loop spans 13 amino acids. Germline CDR1 reads SGHRS; CDR2 reads YFSETQ. The ends were cut back, 4 bases at V and 3 bases at J, with 8 bases in the middle. The full variable domain, in which reference TRBV5-1 and TRBJ2-1 provide the parts outside the CDR3, is KAGVTQTPRYLIKTRGQQVTLSCSPISGHRSVSWYQQTPGQGLQFLFEYFSETQRNKGNFPGRFSGRQFSNSRSEMNVSTLELGDSALYLCASSNGGYNEQFFGPGTRLTVL.

The rearrangement uses TRBV5-1 and TRBJ2-7; either TRBD1 or TRBD2 may supply D (6 bases each). Germline V lookup: CDR1 SGHRS, CDR2 YFSETQ. V was clipped by 2 bases and J by 5 bases, with 14 bases between them. The CDR3 runs 14 residues. The CDR3, as DNA: TGCGCCAGCAGCTTCGGACAGCCGGGGGACGAGCAGTACTTC. It is translated as CASSFGQPGDEQYF.